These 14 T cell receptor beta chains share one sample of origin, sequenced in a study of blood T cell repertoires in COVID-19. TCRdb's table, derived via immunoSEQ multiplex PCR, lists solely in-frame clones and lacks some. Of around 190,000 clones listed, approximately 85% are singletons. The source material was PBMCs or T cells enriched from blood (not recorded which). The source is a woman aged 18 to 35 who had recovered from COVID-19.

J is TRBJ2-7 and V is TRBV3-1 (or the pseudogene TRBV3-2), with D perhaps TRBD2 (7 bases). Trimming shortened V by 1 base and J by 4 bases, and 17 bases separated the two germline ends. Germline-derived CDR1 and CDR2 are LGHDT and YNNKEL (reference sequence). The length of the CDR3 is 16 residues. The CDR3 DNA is TGTGCCAGCAGCCAAGTTGGCGGGGGCGGCGGATACGAGCAGTACTTC. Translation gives CASSQVGGGGGYEQYF.

CDR3 region: CASSLGLAGYEQYF. The CDR3 region has the DNA TGTGCCAGCAGCTTGGGACTAGCGGGTTACGAGCAGTACTTC. V and J are TRBV27 and TRBJ2-7, with TRBD2 matching 12 bases. The length of the CDR3 is 14 residues. Germline V lookup: CDR1 MNHEY, CDR2 SMNVEV (reference sequence). The trim removed 6 bases at V and 4 bases at J, leaving 4 bases unmatched.

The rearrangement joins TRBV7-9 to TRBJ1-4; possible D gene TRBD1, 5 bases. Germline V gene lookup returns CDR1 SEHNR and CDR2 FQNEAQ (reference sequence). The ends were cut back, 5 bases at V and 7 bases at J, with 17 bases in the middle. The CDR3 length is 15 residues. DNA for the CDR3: TGTGCCAGCAGCCGCAATCAGGGAAATGGTGAAAAACTGTTTTTT. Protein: CASSRNQGNGEKLFF.

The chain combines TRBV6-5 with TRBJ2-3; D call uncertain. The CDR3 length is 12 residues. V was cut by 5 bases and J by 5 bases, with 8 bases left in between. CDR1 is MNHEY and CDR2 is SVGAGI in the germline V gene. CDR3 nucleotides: TGTGCCAGCAGTACCCCGGGAGATACGCAGTATTTT. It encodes CASSTPGDTQYF.

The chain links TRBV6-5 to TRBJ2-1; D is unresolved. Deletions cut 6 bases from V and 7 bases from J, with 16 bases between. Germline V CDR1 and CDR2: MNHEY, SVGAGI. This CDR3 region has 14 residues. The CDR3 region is CASSTSPRWNEQFF. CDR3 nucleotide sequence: TGTGCCAGCAGCACCTCCCCTCGGTGGAATGAGCAGTTCTTC.

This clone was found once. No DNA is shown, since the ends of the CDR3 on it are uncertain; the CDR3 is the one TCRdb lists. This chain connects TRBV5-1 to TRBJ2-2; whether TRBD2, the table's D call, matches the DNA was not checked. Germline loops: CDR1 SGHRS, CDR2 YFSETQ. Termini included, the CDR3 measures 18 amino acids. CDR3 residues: CASILGLAGDLTTGELFF.

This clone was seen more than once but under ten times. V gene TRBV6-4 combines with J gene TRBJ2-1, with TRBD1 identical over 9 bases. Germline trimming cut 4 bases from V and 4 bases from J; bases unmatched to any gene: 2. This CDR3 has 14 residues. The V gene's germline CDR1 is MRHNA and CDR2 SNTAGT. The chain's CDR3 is CASSGDRDYNEQFF. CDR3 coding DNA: TGTGCCAGCAGTGGGGACAGGGATTACAATGAGCAGTTCTTC.

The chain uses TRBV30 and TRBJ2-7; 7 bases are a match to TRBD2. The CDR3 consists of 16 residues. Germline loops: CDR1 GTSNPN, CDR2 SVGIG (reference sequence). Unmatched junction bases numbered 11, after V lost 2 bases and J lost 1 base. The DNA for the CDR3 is TGTGCCTGGAGTCAAACTTATAGCGGGCTTTCCTACGAGCAGTACTTC. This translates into CAWSQTYSGLSYEQYF. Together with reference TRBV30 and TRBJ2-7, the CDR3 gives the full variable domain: SQTIHQWPATLVQPVGSPLSLECTVEGTSNPNLYWYRQAAGRGLQLLFYSVGIGQISSEVPQNLSASRPQDRQFILSSKKLLLSDSGFYLCAWSQTYSGLSYEQYFGPGTRLTVT.

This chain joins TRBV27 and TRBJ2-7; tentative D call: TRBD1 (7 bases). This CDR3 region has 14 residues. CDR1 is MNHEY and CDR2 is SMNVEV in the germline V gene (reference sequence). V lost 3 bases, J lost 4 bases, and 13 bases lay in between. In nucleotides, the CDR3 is TGTGCCAGCAGTTTCCAGGGGGGTATTTACGAGCAGTACTTC. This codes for CASSFQGGIYEQYF.

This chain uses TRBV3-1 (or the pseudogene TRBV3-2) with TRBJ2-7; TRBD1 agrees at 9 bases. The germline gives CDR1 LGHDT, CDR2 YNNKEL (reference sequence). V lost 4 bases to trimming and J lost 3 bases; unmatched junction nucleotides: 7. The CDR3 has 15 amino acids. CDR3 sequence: CASSLLGTGNYEQYF. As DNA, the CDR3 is TGTGCCAGCAGCCTATTAGGGACAGGGAACTACGAGCAGTACTTC.

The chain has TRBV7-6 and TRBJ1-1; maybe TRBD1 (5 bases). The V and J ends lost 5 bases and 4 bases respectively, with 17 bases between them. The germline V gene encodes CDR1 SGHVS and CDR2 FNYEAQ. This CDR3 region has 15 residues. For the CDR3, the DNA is TGTGCCAGCAGCATCGGGCCCGGCGGGGGCACTGAAGCTTTCTTT. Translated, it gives CASSIGPGGGTEAFF.

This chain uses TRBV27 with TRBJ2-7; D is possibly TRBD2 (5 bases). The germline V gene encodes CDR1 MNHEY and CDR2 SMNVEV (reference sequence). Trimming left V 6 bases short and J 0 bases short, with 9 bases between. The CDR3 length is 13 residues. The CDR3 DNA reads TGTGCCAGCAGCCAAACTAGCTCCTACGAGCAGTACTTC. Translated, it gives CASSQTSSYEQYF.

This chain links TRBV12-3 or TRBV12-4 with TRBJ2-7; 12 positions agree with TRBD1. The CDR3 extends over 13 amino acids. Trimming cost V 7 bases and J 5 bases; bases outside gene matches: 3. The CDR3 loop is CASKGQGANEQYF. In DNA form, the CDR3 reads TGTGCCAGCAAGGGACAGGGGGCAAACGAGCAGTACTTC.

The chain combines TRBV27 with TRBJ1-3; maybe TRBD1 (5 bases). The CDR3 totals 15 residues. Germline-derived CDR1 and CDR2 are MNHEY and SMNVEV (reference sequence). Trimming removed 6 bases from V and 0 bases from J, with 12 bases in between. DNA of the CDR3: TGTGCCAGCAGGCCAGGGTGGCCCTCTGGAAACACCATATATTTT. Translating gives CASRPGWPSGNTIYF.